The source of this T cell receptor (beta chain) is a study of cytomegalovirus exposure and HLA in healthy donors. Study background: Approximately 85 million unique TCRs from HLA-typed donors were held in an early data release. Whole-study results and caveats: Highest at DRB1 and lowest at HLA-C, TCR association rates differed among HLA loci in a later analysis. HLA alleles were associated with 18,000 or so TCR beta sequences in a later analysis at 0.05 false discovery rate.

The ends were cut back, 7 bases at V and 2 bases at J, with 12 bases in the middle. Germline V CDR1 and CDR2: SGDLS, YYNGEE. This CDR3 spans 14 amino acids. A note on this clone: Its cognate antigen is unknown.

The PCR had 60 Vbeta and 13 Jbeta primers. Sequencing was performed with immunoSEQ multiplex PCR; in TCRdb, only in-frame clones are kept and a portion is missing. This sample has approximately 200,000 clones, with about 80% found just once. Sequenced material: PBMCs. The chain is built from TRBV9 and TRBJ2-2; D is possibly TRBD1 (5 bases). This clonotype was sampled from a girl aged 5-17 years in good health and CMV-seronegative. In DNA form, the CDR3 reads TGTGCCAGCGCCTGGGGCCTTAACACCGGGGAGCTGTTTTTT. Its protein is CASAWGLNTGELFF.